This T cell receptor beta chain was retrieved from a study of blood T cell repertoires in COVID-19. In the study overall: There were acute and convalescent COVID-19 samples, and they came from the United States, Italy and Spain. In each case, the material was cDNA or gDNA derived from T cells, B-cell-depleted T cells, or PBMCs.

About this clone itself: Other DNA sequences within the sample encode an identical CDR3.

J lost 0 bases, V lost 6 bases, and 4 bases had no gene match. CDR3 size: 14 residues. The germline gives CDR1 LNHDA, CDR2 SQIVND (reference sequence). Here immunoSEQ multiplex PCR was the method, and the copy in TCRdb shows in-frame clones only, minus some. The sample includes about 230,000 clones, 80% to 90% seen only once; the top ten take 11%. The receptor was isolated from a middle-aged man with COVID-19, enrolled during active disease. J is TRBJ2-7 and V is TRBV19; 8 nucleotides line up with TRBD1. Sample: peripheral blood. The CDR3 protein is CASRAGGSSYEQYF. For the CDR3, the DNA is TGTGCCAGTAGGGCAGGGGGCTCCTCCTACGAGCAGTACTTC.